This T cell receptor beta chain came from a study of blood T cell repertoires in COVID-19. The germline CDR1 and CDR2 sequences are DFQATT and SNEGSKA (reference sequence). CDR3 size: 11 residues. Trimming removed 5 bases at V and 6 bases at J, with 9 bases between. The data were produced by immunoSEQ multiplex PCR, yet TCRdb's version contains in-frame clones alone and is incomplete. The repertoire has under 95,000 clones, about 88% of them found once; the top ten carry around 40%. This receptor was taken from a human donor in a cohort sampled during active COVID-19. This chain uses TRBV20-1 with TRBJ2-3, with D perhaps TRBD2 (5 bases). Sequenced: peripheral blood. CDR3 bases: TGCAGTGCTCACCCGGGGGATACGCAGTATTTT. It specifies CSAHPGDTQYF.